This passage covers 22 T cell receptor beta chains from one sample sequenced in a study of regulatory T cells in long-lasting Graves disease listed by TCRdb under 2021. Reading the label with the study, this specimen's time point is: newly diagnosed GD, antithyroid drugs for less than 3 months. RNA was extracted from PBMCs in TRIzol for both TCR sequencing and RNA sequencing. The library was produced with multiplex PCR. Instrument used: Illumina HiSeq 4000. CDR3 regions were amplified by Arm-PCR with iRepertoire HTBI primers to construct TCR beta libraries. Starting from the raw public reads, TCRdb applied fastp trimming at Q25, assembled clones with MiXCR and retained in-frame beta chains. Here each entry gathers all rows of one CDR3 protein and keeps the most common genes and DNA. In this sample the table shows hundreds of thousands of distinct CDR3 sequences, approximately 16% of which occur a single time. Less than 35% of the sample belongs to the ten largest clones.

The sample also formed part of further work on T cells in Graves' hyperthyroidism and ophthalmopathy.

Specimen: peripheral blood mononuclear cells (PBMCs), collected at new diagnosis, from a patient treated with antithyroid drugs. The receptors stem from a man aged 40-49 years with Graves disease. Donor details come from another sample of the same person, matched by shared clones.

This clonotype was counted many times. This chain connects TRBV12-3 or TRBV12-4 to TRBJ2-7; either TRBD1 or TRBD2 may fit D (6 bases each). The CDR3 sequence is 16 residues long. The germline V and J ends were trimmed by 6 bases and 2 bases, with 20 bases remaining between them. CDR3 residues: CASSHRGVGGTYEQYF. CDR3 nucleotide sequence: TGTGCCAGCAGCCATAGGGGTGTCGGGGGCACCTACGAGCAGTACTTC.

To note about this clonotype: A much larger clone sits a single nucleotide away, making a read error possible. The rearrangement joins TRBV20-1 to TRBJ2-1, with TRBD2 as a possible D gene (5 bases). Germline CDR1 is DFQATT and CDR2 is SNEGSKA (reference sequence). V was cut by 6 bases and J by 10 bases, with 19 bases left in between. The CDR3 is 13 amino acids. CDR3 in amino acids: CSAQWETSYEQFF. The CDR3 nucleotides are TGCAGTGCCCAGTGGGAGACCTCCTACGAGCAGTTCTTC.

This clonotype came up many times. The chain combines TRBV28 with TRBJ2-3; 7 nucleotides align to TRBD1. Trimming took 6 bases from V and 1 from J; bases not matched to a gene: 4. Germline CDR1 MDHEN, CDR2 SYDVKM. The CDR3 has 14 residues. CDR3 nucleotides: TGTGCCAGCAGCGGACAGGCTCGCACAGATACGCAGTATTTT. It codes for CASSGQARTDTQYF.

This clonotype was detected a few times. The rearrangement links TRBV20-1 to TRBJ2-1; 13 nucleotides agree with TRBD2. This CDR3 has 16 amino acids. Germline V CDR1 and CDR2: DFQATT, SNEGSKA (reference sequence). Trimming cost V 0 bases and J 10 bases; bases outside gene matches: 9. The CDR3 spells CSARDPKLAGGREQFF. For the CDR3, the DNA is TGCAGTGCTAGAGATCCAAAACTAGCGGGGGGGCGCGAGCAGTTCTTC.

This clonotype was seen at least ten times. The gene calls are TRBV7-9 and TRBJ1-5, with D possibly TRBD1 on 6 matching bases. Germline CDR1 is SEHNR and CDR2 is FQNEAQ (reference sequence). V was trimmed by 11 bases and J by 9 bases, leaving 20 bases between them. The CDR3 has 13 amino acids. CDR3 bases: TGTGCCGGTTGGACAGCCTTCTTTGGGCCCCAGCATTTT. Translation: CAGWTAFFGPQHF.

This clonotype was seen a handful of times. Since a much larger clone is just one base distant, this may be a read error. The genes are TRBV7-2 and TRBJ2-5; D call uncertain. V shed 3 bases and J shed 1 base, with 12 bases lying between them. The CDR3 has 15 amino acids. Germline CDR1 and CDR2: SGHTA and FQGNSA. CDR3 DNA sequence: TGTACCAGCAGCTTGATGACCCTACCCCAAGAGACCCAGTACTTC. Translation gives CTSSLMTLPQETQYF.

This clonotype was observed a few times. As DNA, the CDR3 is TGCGCCAGCAGCCAAGATTCAGGGGGGAGGGTCGGGGAGCTGTTTTTT. Its protein is CASSQDSGGRVGELFF. The chain has TRBV4-1 and TRBJ2-2, with D possibly being TRBD1 or TRBD2 (7 bases each). CDR1 is MGHRA, CDR2 YSYEKL, per germline. There are 16 residues in the CDR3. Trimming took 0 bases from V and 7 from J, leaving 15 bases between them.

The chain has TRBV6-1 and TRBJ2-1, with D perhaps matching TRBD1 (6 bases). The CDR3 sequence is 15 residues long. The ends were cut back, 6 bases at V and 3 bases at J, with 15 bases in the middle. Germline-derived CDR1 and CDR2 are MNHNS and SASEGT. In DNA form, the CDR3 reads TGTGCCAGCAGGGAGCGGAGAGGGGGCTACAATGAGCAGTTCTTC. As protein: CASRERRGGYNEQFF.

On this clonotype: Sequence at one end of the junction differs from germline and may be a read error. V and J are TRBV7-2 and TRBJ2-3; tentative D call: TRBD2 (6 bases). CDR1 is SGHTA, CDR2 FQGNSA, per germline. This CDR3 contains 14 residues. In DNA form, the CDR3 reads TGTGCCAGCAGCCTAGCGACCTACACAGATACGCAGTATTTT. Translated: CASSLATYTDTQYF.

This clonotype has a handful of counts. The J gene is TRBJ1-1, the V gene TRBV29-1, with 7 bases identical to TRBD1. The CDR3 runs 13 residues. V lost 7 bases and J lost 3; bases outside the gene matches: 8. Germline CDR1 is SQVTM and CDR2 is ANQGSEA. The CDR3 nucleotides read TGCAGCGCAGGGGGGGGCGCGGACACTGAAGCTTTCTTT. It specifies CSAGGGADTEAFF.

There are many counts of this clonotype. The chain joins TRBV7-9 to TRBJ2-3, with TRBD2 as a possible D gene (7 bases). CDR1 and CDR2 from the germline V gene are SEHNR and FQNEAQ (reference sequence). V lost 3 bases to trimming and J lost 4 bases, with 11 bases between them. The CDR3 sequence is 14 residues long. The CDR3 coding sequence is TGTGCCAGCAGCTTTGGGGGGGCAGCAGATACGCAGTATTTT. Translation gives CASSFGGAADTQYF.

This clonotype came up many times. The chain has TRBV2 and TRBJ1-3; TRBD1 might be the D (5 bases). The CDR3 covers 15 residues. V gave up 8 bases and J gave up 1 base, with 15 bases separating them. Germline V CDR1 and CDR2: SNHLY, FYNNEI. The CDR3 nucleotides are TGTGCCAGCCAGGAGGGGTCGGGGTCTGGAAACACCATATATTTT. Translating it yields CASQEGSGSGNTIYF.

This clonotype was seen a few times. The rearrangement joins TRBV12-5 to TRBJ2-7; 8 bases align to TRBD2. The germline V gene encodes CDR1 LGHNT and CDR2 FRNRAP. This CDR3 comprises 15 residues. V lost 2 bases, J lost 6 bases, and 9 bases stayed unmatched. For the CDR3, the DNA is TGTGCTAGTGGTTTGATCCGGGGGGGGATCCCCGAGCAGTACTTC. The encoded protein is CASGLIRGGIPEQYF.

V is TRBV19 and J is TRBJ2-7; a possible D gene is TRBD1 (6 bases). The CDR3 spans 15 residues. Germline V gene sequence: CDR1 LNHDA, CDR2 SQIVND (reference sequence). V was clipped by 4 bases and J by 0 bases, with 13 bases between them. CDR3 coding DNA: TGTGCCAGTAGTACCTTTAGGACAGTCTCCTACGAGCAGTACTTC. Translation: CASSTFRTVSYEQYF.

This chain uses TRBV18 with TRBJ1-6; tentative D call: TRBD1 (5 bases). CDR3 length: 14 amino acids. Trimming stripped 5 bases from V and 6 bases from J, with 11 bases between. Germline V lookup: CDR1 KGHSH, CDR2 LQKENI. For the CDR3, the DNA is TGTGCCAGCTCAGGGGCCGAACGTAATTCACCCCTCCACTTT. It specifies CASSGAERNSPLHF.

This clonotype has ten or more counts. The CDR3: CASSTAGHTGELFF. DNA of the CDR3: TGTGCCAGCAGTACAGCAGGCCACACCGGGGAGCTGTTTTTT. V is TRBV28 and J is TRBJ2-2; D is unclear. Looked up from germline, CDR1 is MDHEN and CDR2 is SYDVKM. There are 14 residues in the CDR3. Trimming removed 5 bases from V and 3 bases from J, with 10 bases in between.

The chain employs TRBV10-3 and TRBJ2-1; D is unresolved. The CDR3 has 11 residues. Trimming removed 6 bases from V and 8 bases from J, with 8 bases in between. Germline assignment: CDR1 ENHRY and CDR2 SYGVKD. The CDR3 coding sequence is TGTGCCATCAGCCCTCAGTATGAGCAGTTCTTC. Translating gives CAISPQYEQFF.

As concerns this clonotype: It differs at one base from a far larger clone, so likely a read error. This chain joins TRBV2 and TRBJ2-3, with D perhaps TRBD2 (5 bases). In germline, CDR1 is SNHLY, CDR2 FYNNEI. V was shortened by 6 bases and J by 4 bases, with 20 bases between the two germline ends. The CDR3 runs to 16 residues. The CDR3 here is CASRGSEARFSDTQYF. In DNA form, the CDR3 reads TGTGCCAGCAGGGGGAGCGAGGCCCGGTTTTCAGATACGCAGTATTTT.

This clonotype was observed at least ten times. Germline and junction disagree at one end, which may indicate a read error. The rearrangement joins TRBV5-1 to TRBJ2-7; 11 bases are shared with TRBD1. CDR1 and CDR2 from the germline V gene are SGHRS and YFSETQ. The CDR3 is 14 amino acids. CDR3 region: CASSWDRGSWEQYF. The CDR3 coding sequence is TGTGCCAGCAGCTGGGACAGGGGGAGCTGGGAGCAGTACTTC.

This clonotype was seen a few times. One end of the junction fails to match germline, which may point to a read error. CDR3: CASSLGSLGEKLFF. Written as DNA, the CDR3 is TGCGCCAGTAGCTTGGGGTCCTTGGGTGAAAAACTGTTTTTT. This chain joins TRBV5-1 and TRBJ1-4; D remains ambiguous. The CDR3 consists of 14 residues. Germline lookup yields CDR1 SGHRS and CDR2 YFSETQ. The whole variable domain, remainder taken from reference TRBV5-1 and TRBJ1-4, is KAGVTQTPRYLIKTRGQQVTLSCSPISGHRSVSWYQQTPGQGLQFLFEYFSETQRNKGNFPGRFSGRQFSNSRSEMNVSTLELGDSALYLCASSLGSLGEKLFFGSGTQLSVL.

The CDR3 region is CATSRASDIAETQYF. In nucleotides, the CDR3 is TGTGCCACCAGCAGAGCGTCGGACATTGCGGAGACCCAGTACTTC. The chain combines TRBV15 with TRBJ2-5; D is perhaps TRBD1 (5 bases). The CDR3 is 15 amino acids. CDR1 is LNHNV and CDR2 is YYDKDF in the germline V gene (reference sequence). V was cut by 1 base and J by 5 bases, with 14 bases left in between.

This CDR3 reads CASSLALGRTGELFF. CDR3 nucleotides: TGTGCCAGCAGCTTGGCCTTAGGGCGGACCGGGGAGCTGTTTTTT. This chain joins TRBV5-6 and TRBJ2-2; D unresolved. Trimming took 0 bases from V and 5 from J, leaving 11 bases between them. The CDR3 consists of 15 residues. Germline V gives CDR1 SGHDT, CDR2 YYEEEE.